This T cell receptor beta chain was observed in a study of early T cells in non-severe SARS-CoV-2 infection. From the 5' RACE reads, TCRdb called clonotypes with MiXCR, one entry per CDR3 protein. Of fewer than 85,000 distinct CDR3 sequences listed, roughly 15% are singletons. Germline values: CDR1 LGHNA, CDR2 YNFKEQ. Trimming pared 0 bases from V and 5 bases from J, leaving 11 bases between. The CDR3 is made up of 14 amino acids. This clonotype was seen a handful of times. The TCR was taken from an adult who was a healthcare worker with PCR-confirmed SARS-CoV-2 infection or an uninfected control (not recorded which). Here the sequenced sample was whole blood, taken at baseline. J is TRBJ2-7 and V is TRBV4-2; D uncertain. CDR3 nucleotides: TGTGCCAGCAGCCAAGAACCCGGTAGGGACGAGCAGTACTTC. This sequence encodes CASSQEPGRDEQYF.